Shown below are 12 T cell receptor beta chains from a single sample sequenced in a study of patients and donors after allogeneic stem cell transplantation (dated by TCRdb to the early 2020s). The library relied on RT-PCR. Sequencing was carried out with a NextSeq 550. TCRdb reran the public reads through fastp at Q25 and MiXCR, keeping productive beta chains. When rows share a CDR3 protein, they turn into one entry using the most common DNA and genes. For this sample there are approximately 90,000 distinct CDR3 sequences; 5% appear just once. The top ten constitute around 3% of the sample. Source material: blood, either unsorted or a sorted T cell fraction (not recorded which). The receptors stem from a human donor who was either an allogeneic HSCT recipient or a stem cell or donor lymphocyte infusion donor (not recorded which). It is not recorded whose cells these are; they may come from a transplant donor.

This clonotype occurred a few times. V and J are TRBV4-1 and TRBJ1-1; TRBD1 is a possible D gene (6 bases). The germline CDR1 and CDR2 sequences are MGHRA and YSYEKL. With 0 bases removed from V and 3 bases from J, the gap between germline ends came to 14 bases. The CDR3 consists of 16 residues. The CDR3 loop is CASSQELGGDDTEAFF. CDR3 DNA sequence: TGCGCCAGCAGCCAAGAGCTAGGGGGGGACGACACTGAAGCTTTCTTT.

The CDR3 here is CASSPMGTDTQYF. Written as DNA, the CDR3 is TGTGCCAGCAGCCCCATGGGCACAGATACGCAGTATTTT. This chain connects TRBV27 to TRBJ2-3; unclear D gene. V shed 6 bases and J shed 1 base, with 8 bases lying between them. The CDR3 is made up of 13 amino acids. From germline, CDR1 is MNHEY and CDR2 SMNVEV (reference sequence).

This clonotype has at least ten counts. The chain carries TRBV20-1 and TRBJ2-1; D uncertain. The V end lost 0 bases, the J end lost 3 bases, and 15 bases lay between the germline ends. This CDR3 region has 16 residues. Per germline, CDR1 DFQATT and CDR2 SNEGSKA (reference sequence). In nucleotides, the CDR3 is TGCAGTGCTAGAGATCATAGGGCTGGATACTACAATGAGCAGTTCTTC. It yields the protein CSARDHRAGYYNEQFF.

The rearrangement joins TRBV28 to TRBJ2-5, with unresolved D. Trimming left V 2 bases short and J 4 bases short, with 8 bases between. Germline V gene sequence: CDR1 MDHEN, CDR2 SYDVKM. This CDR3 region has 13 residues. CDR3 sequence: CASSLVFRETQYF. The CDR3 nucleotides are TGTGCCAGCAGTTTAGTATTCAGAGAGACCCAGTACTTC.

This clonotype was observed at least ten times. The V and J genes are TRBV13 and TRBJ2-7; TRBD2 might be the D (6 bases). CDR3 length equals 14 residues. CDR1 and CDR2 (germline): PRHDT, FYEKMQ (reference sequence). With 5 bases removed from V and 6 bases from J, the gap between germline ends came to 17 bases. The DNA for the CDR3 is TGTGCCAGCAGCCCTTTTGGAGGGCTGGGCGAGCAGTACTTC. It encodes CASSPFGGLGEQYF.

The sample holds many counts of this clonotype. The chain combines TRBV5-1 with TRBJ2-1; possibly TRBD2 for D (7 bases). The V gene lost 4 bases and the J gene lost 4 bases, with 18 bases spanning the gap. The germline gives CDR1 SGHRS, CDR2 YFSETQ. The CDR3 has 16 residues. This chain's CDR3 is CASSPGGGGRYNEQFF. CDR3 bases: TGCGCCAGCAGCCCTGGCGGCGGGGGCCGATACAATGAGCAGTTCTTC.

At least ten counts were recorded for this clonotype. This chain joins TRBV29-1 and TRBJ1-2; unclear D gene. Trimming stripped 4 bases from V and 6 bases from J, with 9 bases between. The germline V gene has CDR1 SQVTM and CDR2 ANQGSEA. The CDR3 has 11 residues. CDR3 residues: CSVAALDGYTF. The CDR3 DNA reads as TGCAGCGTTGCCGCGCTCGATGGCTACACCTTC.

This clonotype showed up just a few times. The chain is built from TRBV3-1 and TRBJ1-4; 7 nucleotides agree with TRBD1. V trimming: 4 bases; J trimming: 8 bases; junction bases outside the gene matches: 10. The CDR3 runs to 15 residues. Germline-derived CDR1 and CDR2 are LGHDT and YNNKEL (reference sequence). Here the CDR3 reads CASSRWSAGGEKLFF. In DNA, the CDR3 is TGTGCCAGCAGCCGATGGTCGGCAGGGGGAGAAAAACTGTTTTTT.

This chain links TRBV18 with TRBJ1-6; tentative D call: TRBD1 (5 bases). Trimming took off 1 base at V and 9 bases at J, with 13 bases between the two ends. The CDR3 runs 15 residues. Germline loops: CDR1 KGHSH, CDR2 LQKENI. CDR3 in amino acids: CASSPRQRDGSPLHF. The DNA of the CDR3 is TGTGCCAGCTCACCACGGCAAAGGGACGGTTCACCCCTCCACTTT.

This clonotype occurred a few times. In DNA form, the CDR3 reads TGCGCCAGCAGTCCTTCTGGACGCTACGAGCAGTACTTC. Residues: CASSPSGRYEQYF. The genes are TRBV5-1 and TRBJ2-7; D gene ambiguous. V was shortened by 5 bases and J by 3 bases, with 12 bases between the two germline ends. CDR3 length: 13 amino acids. CDR1 and CDR2 (germline): SGHRS, YFSETQ.

This clonotype appeared many times. The J gene is TRBJ2-3, the V gene TRBV10-2; either TRBD1 or TRBD2 may fit D (5 bases each). The CDR3 is 14 amino acids. Trimming shortened V by 4 bases and J by 2 bases, and 10 bases separated the two germline ends. Per germline, CDR1 WSHSY and CDR2 SAAADI. The CDR3 sequence is CASSGGTPTDTQYF. In nucleotides, the CDR3 is TGCGCCAGCAGTGGTGGGACCCCCACAGATACGCAGTATTTT.

The J gene is TRBJ2-5, the V gene TRBV20-1; 7 positions agree with TRBD1. The CDR3 covers 15 residues. Germline V lookup: CDR1 DFQATT, CDR2 SNEGSKA (reference sequence). V was clipped by 0 bases and J by 5 bases; unmatched bases: 9. CDR3 DNA: TGCAGTGCTAGAGATGGGAGAGGGGGCCAGGAGACCCAGTACTTC. This encodes CSARDGRGGQETQYF.